Listed below are T cell receptor beta chains from one sample, sequenced in a study of T cells in narcolepsy. Sequencing used immunoSEQ multiplex PCR; TCRdb keeps in-frame clones, though not all of them. The table records approximately 30,000 clones, 65% to 85% of them present only once. The source material was memory (CD45RA-) CD4+ T cells from blood. These receptors originate from a human donor in good health. The CDR3 runs from the conserved cysteine through the conserved F or W. D genes are given only for firm matches. Size tells how often a clone was seen (once, few, many) or the class of an expanded clone, and some rows leave it out.

V	size	J	D	length	DNA	CDR3
TRBV2	-	TRBJ2-7	-	13	TGTGCCAGCAGACCGGGGATAGGTTACGAGCAGTACTTC	CASRPGIGYEQYF
TRBV5-4	-	TRBJ2-3	-	12	TGTGCCAGCAGCCTCGTGGGAGATACGCAGTATTTT	CASSLVGDTQYF
TRBV7-8	-	TRBJ2-1	-	14	TGTGCCAGCAGCTTAAACGGCAGGGGAGGAGAGCAGTTCTTC	CASSLNGRGGEQFF
TRBV7-6	-	TRBJ2-5	-	15	TGTGCCAGCAGCTTAGCAGGCGGGGGCGGAGAGACCCAGTACTTC	CASSLAGGGGETQYF
TRBV9	-	TRBJ2-3	TRBD2	20	TGTGCCAGCAGCGAAAGTGCCGGGACTAGCGTTCCCTCTGGCACAGATACGCAGTATTTT	CASSESAGTSVPSGTDTQYF
TRBV9	-	TRBJ2-3	-	16	TGTGCCAGCAGCCCCCGACTAGTTAGGAGCACAGATACGCAGTATTTT	CASSPRLVRSTDTQYF
TRBV27	-	TRBJ2-3	TRBD1	12	TGTGCCAGCAGGACTCAGGACAGGGGGGAGTATTTT	CASRTQDRGEYF
TRBV6-4	-	TRBJ2-2	-	15	TGTGCCAGCAGTACCGGGAACCCGAACACCGGGGAGCTGTTTTTT	CASSTGNPNTGELFF
TRBV4-1	-	TRBJ2-2	TRBD1	15	TGCGCCAGCAGCCAAAGGACAGGGAACACCGGGGAGCTGTTTTTT	CASSQRTGNTGELFF
TRBV6-6	-	TRBJ2-7	TRBD1	15	TGTGCCAGCAGTGAGCCCGGGACAGTGTCTGGGGAGCAGTACTTC	CASSEPGTVSGEQYF
TRBV6-6	-	TRBJ1-2	TRBD1	16	TGTGCCAGCAGTATACTCTCCGGGACAGGGAACTATGGCTACACCTTC	CASSILSGTGNYGYTF
TRBV9	-	TRBJ2-7	-	14	TGTGCCAGCAGCGTGGGCCCAAGCACCTACGAGCAGTACTTC	CASSVGPSTYEQYF
TRBV6-5	-	TRBJ1-2	TRBD1	15	TGTGCCAGCAGTAAGCGACAGGGGACAAACTATGGCTACACCTTC	CASSKRQGTNYGYTF
TRBV29-1	-	TRBJ1-2	-	12	TGCAGCGTTCGGCCAGCAAACTATGGCTACACCTTC	CSVRPANYGYTF
TRBV2	-	TRBJ2-7	-	13	TGTGCCGGAAACAGGGTAGGTCCCTACGAGCAGTACTTC	CAGNRVGPYEQYF
TRBV5-5	-	TRBJ2-5	-	17	TGTGCCAGCAGCTTGGGGGTTGGTGGCTCCCGCGCCGAGACCCAGTACTTC	CASSLGVGGSRAETQYF
TRBV6-1	-	TRBJ2-5	TRBD1	16	TGTGCCAGCAGTGAAGCGTTCGGCAGGGGGCAGGAGACCCAGTACTTC	CASSEAFGRGQETQYF
TRBV18	once	TRBJ2-2	-	15	TGTGCCAGCTCACCGGGTACCACCAACACCGGGGAGCTGTTTTTT	CASSPGTTNTGELFF
TRBV18	-	TRBJ1-1	-	14	TGTGCCAGCAGGGGAGGGGGGCAAGGAACTGAAGCTTTCTTT	CASRGGGQGTEAFF
TRBV27	once	TRBJ1-6	-	16	TGTGCCAGCAGCCCTACCCTCCCAGGGTTTGATTCACCCCTCCACTTT	CASSPTLPGFDSPLHF
TRBV18	few	TRBJ2-2	TRBD1	15	TGTGCCAGCTCACTGGGACAGGGGAACACCGGGGAGCTGTTTTTT	CASSLGQGNTGELFF
TRBV5-1	-	TRBJ2-7	TRBD2	15	TGCGCCAGCAGCTTGGTCCTAGCGGGAGCCTACGAGCAGTACTTC	CASSLVLAGAYEQYF